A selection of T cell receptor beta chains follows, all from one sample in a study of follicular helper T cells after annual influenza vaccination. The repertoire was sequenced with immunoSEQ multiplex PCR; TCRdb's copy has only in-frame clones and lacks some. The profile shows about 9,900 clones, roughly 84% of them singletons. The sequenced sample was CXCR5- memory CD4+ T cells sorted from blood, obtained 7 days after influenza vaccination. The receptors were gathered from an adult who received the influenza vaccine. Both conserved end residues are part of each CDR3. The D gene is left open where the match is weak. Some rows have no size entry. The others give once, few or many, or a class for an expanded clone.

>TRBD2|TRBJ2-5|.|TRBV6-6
TGTGCCAGCAGACCCAGCGGGGCCCAAGAGACCCAGTACTTC
CASRPSGAQETQYF
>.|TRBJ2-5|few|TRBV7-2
TGTGCCAGCAGGCCCACTAGTCGGGAGACCCAGTACTTC
CASRPTSRETQYF
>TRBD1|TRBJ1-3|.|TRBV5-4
TGTGCCAGCAGCACGAAGACAGGGTCTGGAAACACCATATATTTT
CASSTKTGSGNTIYF
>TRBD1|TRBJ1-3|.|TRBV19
TGTGCCAGTAGTCCCTCCGGGACAGGATTAGGAGGAAACACCATATATTTT
CASSPSGTGLGGNTIYF
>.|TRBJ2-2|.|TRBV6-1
TGTGCCAGCACTAGCCTCAGGGGGAACACCGGGGAGCTGTTTTTT
CASTSLRGNTGELFF
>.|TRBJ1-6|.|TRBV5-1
TGCGCCAGCAGCTCCCGCTCGGAGGCTATAAGAAGGTCACCCCTCCACTTT
CASSSRSEAIRRSPLHF
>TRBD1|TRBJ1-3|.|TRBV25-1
TGTGCCACCCGACAGGGCTCTAGCTCTGGAAACACCATATATTTT
CATRQGSSSGNTIYF
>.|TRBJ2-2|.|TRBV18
TGTGCCAGCTCACCATTAAAAATAGACACCGGGGAGCTGTTTTTT
CASSPLKIDTGELFF
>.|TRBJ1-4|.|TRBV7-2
TGTGCCAGCAGCCCCCAGGGGAATCGGAATGAAAAACTGTTTTTT
CASSPQGNRNEKLFF
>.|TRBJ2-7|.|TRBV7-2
TGTGCCAGCAGCTTATTACCAATAGTCCGGGACATTGTCCGGGAGCAGTACTTC
CASSLLPIVRDIVREQYF
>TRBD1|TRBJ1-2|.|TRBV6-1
TGTGCCGTCCGACAGGGGCCAGGGTATGGCTACACCTTC
CAVRQGPGYGYTF
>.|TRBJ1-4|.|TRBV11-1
TGTGCCAGCAGCTTAGGGTACAATGAAAAACTGTTTTTT
CASSLGYNEKLFF
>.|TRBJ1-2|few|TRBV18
TGTGCCAGCTCACCAAACCCGGGGATGCGGTATGGCTACACCTTC
CASSPNPGMRYGYTF
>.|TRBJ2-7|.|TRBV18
TGTGCCAGCTCACCAGTGCAGGGAGCCTACGAGCAGTACTTC
CASSPVQGAYEQYF
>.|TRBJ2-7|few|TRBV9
TGTGCCAGCAGCGCCCCCGGGACAACTTCGTACGAGCAGTACTTC
CASSAPGTTSYEQYF
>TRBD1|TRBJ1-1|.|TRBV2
TGTGCCAGCAGCTCCGGGACAGGGGACACTGAAGCTTTCTTT
CASSSGTGDTEAFF
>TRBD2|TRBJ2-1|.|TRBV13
TGTGCCAGCGGCTCTAGCGGGAGGTATTACAATGAGCAGTTCTTC
CASGSSGRYYNEQFF
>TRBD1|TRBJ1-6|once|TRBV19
TGTGCCAGTAAGCCGGGACAGGGTGGTTTTTATTCACCCCTCCACTTT
CASKPGQGGFYSPLHF
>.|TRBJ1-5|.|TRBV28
TGTGCCAGCAGTTTAGCGCTCGGGGGCCGAAATCAGCCCCAGCATTTT
CASSLALGGRNQPQHF
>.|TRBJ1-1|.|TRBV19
TGTGCCAGTAGTATAGGCCCACAGGGAGTGAACACTGAAGCTTTCTTT
CASSIGPQGVNTEAFF
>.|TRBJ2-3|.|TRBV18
TGTGCCAGCTCGGCCGAGTGGGCGCAGTATTTT
CASSAEWAQYF
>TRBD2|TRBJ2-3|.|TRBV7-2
TGTGCCAGCAGCTTAGGGGGACTAGCAACCGCAGATACGCAGTATTTT
CASSLGGLATADTQYF
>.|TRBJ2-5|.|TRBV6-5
TGTGCCAGCAGAATGGACGGGGATCGCCAAGAGACCCAGTACTTC
CASRMDGDRQETQYF
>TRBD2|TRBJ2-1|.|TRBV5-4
TGTGCCAGCAGCTACCTAGCGGGAGAGTCCTACAATGAGCAGTTCTTC
CASSYLAGESYNEQFF
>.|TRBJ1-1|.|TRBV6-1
TGTGCCAGCAGTGAAGCGCACAGGCCTGAAGCTTTCTTT
CASSEAHRPEAFF
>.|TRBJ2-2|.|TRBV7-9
TGTGCCAGCAGCTTAGCGCAGGGGCCCTCATCGAACACCGGGGAGCTGTTTTTT
CASSLAQGPSSNTGELFF
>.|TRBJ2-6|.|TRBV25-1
TGTGCCAGCAGTGATACTGGGGTCAACGTCCTGACTTTC
CASSDTGVNVLTF
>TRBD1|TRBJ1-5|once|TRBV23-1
TGCGCCAGCAGTCAATCGGAAGGACAGGGCGGAAAAAATCAGCCCCAGCATTTT
CASSQSEGQGGKNQPQHF
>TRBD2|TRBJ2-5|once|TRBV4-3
TGCGCCAGCAGCCAAGAGTACATAAGGGCTAGCGGCTTACAAGAGACCCAGTACTTC
CASSQEYIRASGLQETQYF
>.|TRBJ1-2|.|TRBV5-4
TGTGCCAGCAGCTTGAGGGACGGTCAATATGGCTACACCTTC
CASSLRDGQYGYTF
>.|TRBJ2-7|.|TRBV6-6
TGTGCCAGCAGTTACGCGGTGGACTTCAACTACGAGCAGTACTTC
CASSYAVDFNYEQYF
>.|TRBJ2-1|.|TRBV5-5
TGTGCCAGCAGTTGGCCTCGGGATGAGCAGTTCTTC
CASSWPRDEQFF
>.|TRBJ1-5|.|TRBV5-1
TGCGCCAGCGACTCCTTACAGTCCTATAGCAATCAGCCCCAGCATTTT
CASDSLQSYSNQPQHF
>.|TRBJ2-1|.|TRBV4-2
TGTGCCAGCAGCCAAGAGGACCTGGCCTACAATGAGCAGTTCTTC
CASSQEDLAYNEQFF
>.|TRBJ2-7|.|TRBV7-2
TGTGCCAGCAGCCGTCGTCCGGGGAGTCCCTACGAGCAGTACTTC
CASSRRPGSPYEQYF
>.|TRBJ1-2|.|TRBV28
TGTGCCAGCAGCGGACGGGGAACTACTAACTATGGCTACACCTTC
CASSGRGTTNYGYTF
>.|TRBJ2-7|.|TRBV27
TGTGCCAGCAGTGCCAAGGGCCGGTCCTACGAGCAGTACTTC
CASSAKGRSYEQYF
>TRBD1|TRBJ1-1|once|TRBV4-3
TGCGCCAGCAGCCAAGAATTTGAGACAGGGTACATGAACACTGAAGCTTTCTTT
CASSQEFETGYMNTEAFF
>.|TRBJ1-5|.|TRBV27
TGTGCCAGCAGGACCGGGGAACTGCCCCAGCATTTT
CASRTGELPQHF
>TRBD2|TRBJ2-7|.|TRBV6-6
TGTGCCAGCACAACTAGCGAGCGGCGGTACTTC
CASTTSERRYF
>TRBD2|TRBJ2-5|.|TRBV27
TGTGCCAGCAGTCAACGATTTACAGCGGGGGAACAAGAGACCCAGTACTTC
CASSQRFTAGEQETQYF
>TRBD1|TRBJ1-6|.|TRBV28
TGTGCCAGCAACGGGGACAGGGGGCTGGCACCCCTCCACTTT
CASNGDRGLAPLHF
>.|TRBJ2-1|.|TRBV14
TGTGCCAGCAGCCAAGATTTTTCGGCAGCCCCCAATGAGCAGTTCTTC
CASSQDFSAAPNEQFF
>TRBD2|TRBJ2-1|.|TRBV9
TGTGCCAGCAGCGAGCCCCCACTAGCGGGGCCCCAGTTCTTC
CASSEPPLAGPQFF
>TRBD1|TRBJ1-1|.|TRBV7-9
TGTGCCAGCAGCTTTTTAGGCCCAGGGGGCGCGTACACTGAAGCTTTCTTT
CASSFLGPGGAYTEAFF
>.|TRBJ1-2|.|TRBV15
TGTGCCACCAGCAGAGACTCCCCGGGGCGAATAGGAGTGACCCGCTCTGGCTACACCTTC
CATSRDSPGRIGVTRSGYTF
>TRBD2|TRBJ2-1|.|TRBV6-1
TGTGCCAGCAGTGAATTCGCCCGGACTAGTTCCTACAATGAGCAGTTCTTC
CASSEFARTSSYNEQFF
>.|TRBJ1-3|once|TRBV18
TGTGCCAGCTCACCACCCTCAGCAGCTGGAAACACCATATATTTT
CASSPPSAAGNTIYF
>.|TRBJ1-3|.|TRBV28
TGTGCCAGCAGTTTTCCAGGAACGAGAGGAAACACCATATATTTT
CASSFPGTRGNTIYF
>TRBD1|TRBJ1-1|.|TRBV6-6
TGTGCCAGCAGTCTAGGACAGGGGATGAACACTGAAGCTTTCTTT
CASSLGQGMNTEAFF
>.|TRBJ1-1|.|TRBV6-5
TGTGCCAGCAGTTACTCTTGGGGAGGAGGAAACACTGAAGCTTTCTTT
CASSYSWGGGNTEAFF
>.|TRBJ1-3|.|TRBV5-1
TGCGCCAGCAGCTTGAGCAGGGAAGGAAACACCATATATTTT
CASSLSREGNTIYF
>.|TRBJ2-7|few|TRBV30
TGTGCCTGGAGTCCCGGTAAATACGAGCAGTACTTC
CAWSPGKYEQYF
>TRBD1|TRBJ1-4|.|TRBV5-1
TGCGCCAGCAGCTTCATACCGGGACAGGGGGCTTGGGGAGCAACTAATGAAAAACTGTTTTTT
CASSFIPGQGAWGATNEKLFF